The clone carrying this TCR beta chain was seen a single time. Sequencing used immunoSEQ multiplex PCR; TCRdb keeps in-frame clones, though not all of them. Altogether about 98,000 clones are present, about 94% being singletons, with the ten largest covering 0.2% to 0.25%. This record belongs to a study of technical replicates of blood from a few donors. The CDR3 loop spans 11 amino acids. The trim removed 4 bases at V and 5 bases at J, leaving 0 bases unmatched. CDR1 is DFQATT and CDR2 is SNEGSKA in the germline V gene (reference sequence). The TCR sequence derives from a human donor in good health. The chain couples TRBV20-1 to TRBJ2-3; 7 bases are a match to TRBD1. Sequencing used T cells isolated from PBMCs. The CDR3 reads CSANRGDTQYF. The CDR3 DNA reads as TGCAGTGCTAACAGGGGAGATACGCAGTATTTT.